This T cell receptor (beta chain) was captured by sequencing in a study of control samples from healthy donors and cancer patients. Libraries were prepared by immunoSEQ multiplex PCR; TCRdb keeps only in-frame clonotypes and omits some of them. The repertoire holds around 140,000 clones, 75% to 95% seen once, with approximately 3% in the top ten. The CDR3 covers 17 residues. V was shortened by 1 base and J by 2 bases, with 15 bases between the two germline ends. The germline CDR1 and CDR2 sequences are SGHTA and FQGTGA. The specimen sequenced was blood. The rearrangement links TRBV7-3 to TRBJ2-1, with D maybe TRBD1 (6 bases). The receptor was isolated from a young man in good health. The CDR3 region is CASSLIGGTLPYNEQFF. The CDR3 DNA follows: TGTGCCAGCAGCTTAATAGGTGGGACATTACCCTACAATGAGCAGTTCTTC.